The T cell receptor (beta chain) under discussion was sequenced for a study of T-cell memory formation after mild COVID-19. Points from the study as a whole: Cross-reactive memory appears to have joined, as suggested by some responding clones showing up in pre-infection memory.

Details on this clonotype: Its antigen is not known.

Amplification by 5'RACE using constant-segment primers produced TCR alpha and TCR beta cDNA libraries that carried sample barcodes and UMIs. TCRdb ran MiXCR on the 5' RACE reads and lists one entry per CDR3 protein. The table lists roughly 250,000 distinct CDR3 sequences, about 17% of them singletons. Sequenced input: PBMCs or a T cell subset sorted from them (not recorded which). The receptor comes from a man between 18 and 29 years old who had mild COVID-19 (a few samples of this study predate the infection). Cell type and time point are not known.

Written as DNA, the CDR3 is TGTGCCAGCAGAGGTTGGCGGACGCAGTATTTT. It encodes CASRGWRTQYF. J is TRBJ2-3 and V is TRBV2, with unresolved D. V lost 6 bases, J lost 9 bases, and 10 bases lay in between. The CDR3 extends over 11 amino acids. Germline values: CDR1 SNHLY, CDR2 FYNNEI. The whole variable domain, remainder taken from reference TRBV2 and TRBJ2-3, is EPEVTQTPSHQVTQMGQEVILRCVPISNHLYFYWYRQILGQKVEFLVSFYNNEISEKSEIFDDQFSVERPDGSNFTLKIRSTKLEDSAMYFCASRGWRTQYFGPGTRLTVL.